This T cell receptor beta chain was identified during a study of blood T cell repertoires in COVID-19. Background on the study: Material from acute and convalescent COVID-19 was sourced from the United States, Italy and Spain.

There are 12 residues in the CDR3. Trimming removed 5 bases from V and 7 bases from J, with 11 bases in between. In germline, CDR1 is LNHDA, CDR2 SQIVND (reference sequence). The repertoire was sequenced with immunoSEQ multiplex PCR; TCRdb's copy has only in-frame clones and lacks some. The sample has about 320,000 clones; 89% are singletons. This clone is a singleton in its sample. This chain links TRBV19 with TRBJ1-1; TRBD1 is a possible D gene (6 bases). Sequencing was performed on peripheral blood. The receptor was derived from a man between 18 and 29 years old who had recovered from COVID-19. CDR3 sequence: CASSVEGVEAFF. CDR3 nucleotides: TGTGCCAGTAGTGTTGAGGGGGTTGAAGCTTTCTTT.